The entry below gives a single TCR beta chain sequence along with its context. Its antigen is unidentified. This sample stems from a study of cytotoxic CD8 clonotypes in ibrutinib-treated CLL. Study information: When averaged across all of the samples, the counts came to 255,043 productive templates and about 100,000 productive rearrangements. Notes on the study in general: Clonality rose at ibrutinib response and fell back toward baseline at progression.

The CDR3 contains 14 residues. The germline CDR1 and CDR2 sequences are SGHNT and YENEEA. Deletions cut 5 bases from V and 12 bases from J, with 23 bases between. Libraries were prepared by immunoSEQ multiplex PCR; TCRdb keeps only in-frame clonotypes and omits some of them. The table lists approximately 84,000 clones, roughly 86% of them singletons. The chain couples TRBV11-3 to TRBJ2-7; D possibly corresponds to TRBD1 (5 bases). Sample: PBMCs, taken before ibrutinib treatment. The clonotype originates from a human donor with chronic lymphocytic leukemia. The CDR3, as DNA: TGTGCCAGCAGCACAGGCCCGAATGATTTACTCGGGTACTTC. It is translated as CASSTGPNDLLGYF.